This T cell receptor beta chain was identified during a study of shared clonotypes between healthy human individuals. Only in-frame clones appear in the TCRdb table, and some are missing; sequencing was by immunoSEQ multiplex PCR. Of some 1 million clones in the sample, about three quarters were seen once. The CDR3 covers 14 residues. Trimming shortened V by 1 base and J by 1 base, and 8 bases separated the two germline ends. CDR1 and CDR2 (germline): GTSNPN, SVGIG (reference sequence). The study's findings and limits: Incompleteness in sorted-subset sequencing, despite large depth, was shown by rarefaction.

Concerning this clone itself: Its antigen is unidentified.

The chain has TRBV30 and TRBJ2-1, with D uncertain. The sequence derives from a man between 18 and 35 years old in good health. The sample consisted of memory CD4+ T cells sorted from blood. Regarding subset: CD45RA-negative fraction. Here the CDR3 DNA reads TGTGCCTGGAGTGACTCTCGATCCTACAATGAGCAGTTCTTC. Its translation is CAWSDSRSYNEQFF.